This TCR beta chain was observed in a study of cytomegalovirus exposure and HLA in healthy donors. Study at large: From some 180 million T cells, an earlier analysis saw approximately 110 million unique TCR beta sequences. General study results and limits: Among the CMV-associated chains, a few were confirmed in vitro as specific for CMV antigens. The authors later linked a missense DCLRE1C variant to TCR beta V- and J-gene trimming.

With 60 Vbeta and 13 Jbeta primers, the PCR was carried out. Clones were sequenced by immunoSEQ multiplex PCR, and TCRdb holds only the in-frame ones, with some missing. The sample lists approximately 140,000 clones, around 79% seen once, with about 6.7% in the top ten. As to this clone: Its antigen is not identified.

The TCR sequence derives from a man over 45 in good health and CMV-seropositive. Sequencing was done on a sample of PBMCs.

DNA of the CDR3: TGTGCCAGCAGCCCGCGGCAGGCGGGCAATGACAATGAGCAGTTCTTC. Translation gives CASSPRQAGNDNEQFF. This sequence joins TRBV11-2 and TRBJ2-1; a weak D match, TRBD2 (5 bases). The CDR3 loop spans 16 amino acids. Germline lookup yields CDR1 SGHAT and CDR2 FQNNGV. Trimming shortened V by 5 bases and J by 5 bases, and 19 bases separated the two germline ends.